This TCR beta chain was recovered during a study of shared clonotypes between healthy human individuals. Overall study context: Per donor, three plates held CD4 naive cells, three held CD4 memory, two held CD8 naive and one held CD8 memory. Broader study findings: What limited the represented genetic and exposure-history diversity was the small number of donors. Memory subsets generally showed lower estimated richness than naive subsets.

The count of this clone is one. Its antigen is currently unknown. Trimming shortened V by 3 bases and J by 2 bases, and 15 bases separated the two germline ends. The CDR3 length is 16 residues. Germline CDR1 reads SEHNR; CDR2 reads FQNEAQ (reference sequence). Clones were read by immunoSEQ multiplex PCR, and TCRdb kept only the in-frame ones, dropping some. The sample holds some 650,000 clones, 95% to 98% seen once. Sequenced material: naive CD4+ T cells sorted from blood. Stated subset: CD45RA+ positively selected. This chain joins TRBV7-9 and TRBJ2-3; D perhaps matches TRBD2 (6 bases). The receptor was isolated from a woman aged 25-40 years in good health. CDR3 protein: CASSFSGTRATDTQYF. CDR3 DNA: TGTGCCAGCAGCTTCTCCGGGACTCGTGCCACAGATACGCAGTATTTT.